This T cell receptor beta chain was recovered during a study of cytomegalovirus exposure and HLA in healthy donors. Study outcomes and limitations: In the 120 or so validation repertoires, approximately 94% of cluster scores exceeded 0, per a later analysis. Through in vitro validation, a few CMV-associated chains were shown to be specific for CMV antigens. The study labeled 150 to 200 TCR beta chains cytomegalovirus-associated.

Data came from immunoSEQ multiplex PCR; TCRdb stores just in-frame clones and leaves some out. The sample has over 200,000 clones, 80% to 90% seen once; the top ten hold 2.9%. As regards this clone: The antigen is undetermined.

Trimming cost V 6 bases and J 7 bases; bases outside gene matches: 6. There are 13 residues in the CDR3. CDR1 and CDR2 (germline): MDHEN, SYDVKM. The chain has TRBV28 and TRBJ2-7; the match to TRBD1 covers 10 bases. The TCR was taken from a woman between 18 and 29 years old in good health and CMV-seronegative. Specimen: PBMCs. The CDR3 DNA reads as TGTGCCAGCAGCCCCGGGACAGGGGTAGAGCAGTACTTC. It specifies CASSPGTGVEQYF.